These 3 T cell receptor beta chains were sequenced from one sample in a study of blood T cell repertoires in COVID-19. Clones were read by immunoSEQ multiplex PCR, and TCRdb kept only the in-frame ones, dropping some. Altogether around 500,000 clones are present, about 85% being singletons, with the ten largest covering 6.5% to 9.5%. Sequencing used PBMCs or T cells enriched from blood (not recorded which). All receptors derive from a woman aged 55-70 years who had recovered from COVID-19.

The chain joins TRBV6-5 to TRBJ2-1; D perhaps matches TRBD2 (6 bases). Germline CDR1 and CDR2: MNHEY and SVGAGI. CDR3 length: 14 amino acids. Trimming shortened V by 1 base and J by 9 bases, and 13 bases separated the two germline ends. CDR3 region: CASSYWSRAGEQFF. DNA for the CDR3: TGTGCCAGCAGTTACTGGTCCAGAGCGGGTGAGCAGTTCTTC.

The chain uses TRBV24-1 and TRBJ2-1, with 11 bases fitting TRBD1. The J segment lost 7 bases and the V segment lost 4 bases, leaving 5 bases of the junction unmatched. Germline values: CDR1 KGHDR, CDR2 SFDVKD. This CDR3 spans 15 amino acids. The chain's CDR3 is CATSDGTGGENEQFF. CDR3 in DNA: TGTGCCACCAGTGACGGGACAGGGGGAGAGAATGAGCAGTTCTTC.

The chain is built from TRBV6-5 and TRBJ1-1; 8 nucleotides match TRBD1. The CDR3 totals 16 residues. Per the germline V gene, CDR1 is MNHEY and CDR2 is SVGAGI. J gave up 4 bases and V 0 bases, and 7 bases lay outside the gene matches. CDR3 DNA: TGTGCCAGCAGTTACTCGGCAGGGGGCGGAGGCACTGAAGCTTTCTTT. It codes for CASSYSAGGGGTEAFF.